A selection of T cell receptor beta chains follows, all from one sample in a study of T cell responses to AZD1222 COVID-19 vaccine. Clones were read by immunoSEQ multiplex PCR, and TCRdb kept only the in-frame ones, dropping some. In the table there are 100,000 to 150,000 clones, approximately 88% of which are singletons. The sample was peripheral blood, taken on day 0 of AZD1222 vaccination. The receptors derive from an adult in good health. Both conserved end residues are part of each CDR3. A D gene is named only where the DNA matches it firmly. Size is omitted from some rows. Given values are once, few, many or a class for expanded clones.

NA	TRBV6-5	NA	TRBJ2-6	CASRQGGGANVLTF	TGTGCCAGCAGACAGGGTGGTGGGGCCAACGTCCTGACTTTC
NA	TRBV18	NA	TRBJ1-6	CASSPGRDNSPLHF	TGTGCCAGCTCACCAGGGCGGGATAATTCACCCCTCCACTTT
NA	TRBV7-2	NA	TRBJ1-2	CASSTRGRGSPGGYTF	TGTGCCAGCAGCACCAGAGGGAGAGGGTCCCCGGGGGGCTACACCTTC
NA	TRBV7-3	NA	TRBJ2-1	CASSSLQGAEQFF	TGTGCCAGCAGCTCGTTACAGGGTGCTGAGCAGTTCTTC
NA	TRBV12-3/TRBV12-4	NA	TRBJ1-1	CASSFWDTEAFF	TGTGCCAGCAGTTTCTGGGACACTGAAGCTTTCTTT
TRBD1	TRBV7-9	NA	TRBJ1-5	CASSSSTTGTGQPQHF	TGTGCCAGCAGCTCCTCGACGACAGGGACTGGCCAGCCCCAGCATTTT
NA	TRBV9	once	TRBJ1-2	CASSADRNYGYTF	TGTGCCAGCAGCGCGGACAGAAACTATGGCTACACCTTC
NA	TRBV2	NA	TRBJ2-5	CASSEARGPGAQYF	TGTGCCAGCAGTGAAGCGCGGGGCCCAGGGGCCCAGTACTTC
NA	TRBV4-1	NA	TRBJ1-1	CASSHGIFDTEAFF	TGCGCCAGCAGCCATGGTATTTTCGACACTGAAGCTTTCTTT
NA	TRBV6-5	NA	TRBJ1-1	CASSYEYMNTEAFF	TGTGCCAGCAGTTACGAGTATATGAACACTGAAGCTTTCTTT
TRBD1	TRBV3-1/TRBV3-2	NA	TRBJ1-2	CASSRQTGGYTF	TGTGCCAGCAGCCGCCAGACAGGGGGCTACACCTTC
NA	TRBV7-2	NA	TRBJ1-1	CASSLAQAGTAFF	TGTGCCAGCAGCTTAGCGCAGGCAGGGACAGCTTTCTTT
NA	TRBV11-2	few	TRBJ1-5	CASSLEVGQPQHF	TGTGCCAGCAGCTTAGAAGTCGGACAGCCCCAGCATTTT
TRBD2	TRBV19	NA	TRBJ2-7	CASSGRGGTYEQYF	TGTGCCAGTAGCGGGAGGGGCGGTACCTACGAGCAGTACTTC
NA	TRBV6-5	NA	TRBJ2-7	CASGPSYEQYF	TGTGCCAGCGGACCCTCCTACGAGCAGTACTTC
NA	TRBV7-9	few	TRBJ2-3	CASSFRGGTDTQYF	TGTGCCAGCAGCTTTCGAGGGGGCACAGATACGCAGTATTTT
NA	TRBV15	few	TRBJ2-3	CATSRESRGTQYF	TGTGCCACCAGCAGAGAGTCGAGGGGGACGCAGTATTTT
NA	TRBV2	NA	TRBJ2-7	CASFQGFSSYEQYF	TGTGCCAGCTTTCAGGGGTTCAGCTCCTACGAGCAGTACTTC
NA	TRBV5-1	once	TRBJ1-1	CASSPGPSNTEAFF	TGCGCCAGCAGCCCGGGACCCTCGAACACTGAAGCTTTCTTT
TRBD1	TRBV20-1	NA	TRBJ2-7	CSASGGGQGMSYEQYF	TGCAGTGCTAGTGGGGGAGGACAGGGCATGTCATACGAGCAGTACTTC
TRBD2	TRBV3-1/TRBV3-2	few	TRBJ2-3	CASSPVAGVDTQYF	TGTGCCAGCAGCCCAGTAGCGGGAGTAGATACGCAGTATTTT
NA	TRBV7-9	NA	TRBJ2-7	CASSLNSQSSYEQYF	TGTGCCAGCAGCTTGAACAGCCAGAGCTCCTACGAGCAGTACTTC
TRBD2	TRBV24-1	few	TRBJ2-1	CATSDRGVAGGEQFF	TGTGCCACCAGTGATCGTGGGGTAGCGGGAGGTGAGCAGTTCTTC
TRBD2	TRBV9	once	TRBJ2-1	CASSLAGPGSNEQFF	TGTGCCAGCAGCTTAGCGGGACCTGGCTCCAATGAGCAGTTCTTC
TRBD2	TRBV5-4	NA	TRBJ2-7	CASSLRTSGAYEQYF	TGTGCCAGCAGCTTGAGGACTAGCGGGGCCTACGAGCAGTACTTC
NA	TRBV6-1	NA	TRBJ1-3	CASSEGGGSGNTIYF	TGTGCCAGCAGTGAAGGAGGGGGATCTGGAAACACCATATATTTT
NA	TRBV25-1	few	TRBJ2-2	CASSDPGESTGELFF	TGTGCCAGCAGCGACCCGGGGGAGAGCACCGGGGAGCTGTTTTTT
NA	TRBV18	NA	TRBJ1-2	CASSPRVAGGAYGYTF	TGTGCCAGCTCACCACGCGTCGCGGGAGGGGCCTATGGCTACACCTTC
NA	TRBV10-3	NA	TRBJ1-1	CAISVRGTEAFF	TGTGCCATCAGTGTTCGAGGGACTGAAGCTTTCTTT
NA	TRBV11-2	NA	TRBJ1-6	CASSGFRPAQTRSPLHF	TGTGCCAGCAGTGGATTCCGACCAGCACAAACAAGATCACCCCTCCACTTT
NA	TRBV19	NA	TRBJ1-3	CASSIGLASSGNTIYF	TGTGCCAGTAGTATCGGCCTGGCCTCCTCTGGAAACACCATATATTTT
NA	TRBV18	few	TRBJ1-2	CASSPRSQESYGYTF	TGTGCCAGCTCACCTCGGTCCCAGGAGAGCTATGGCTACACCTTC
NA	TRBV25-1	NA	TRBJ2-3	CASRESTDTQYF	TGTGCCAGCAGGGAGAGTACAGATACGCAGTATTTT
NA	TRBV10-1	NA	TRBJ2-2	CASSENTGELFF	TGCGCCAGCAGTGAGAACACCGGGGAGCTGTTTTTT
NA	TRBV20-1	NA	TRBJ1-2	CSAREGYGYTF	TGCAGTGCTAGAGAGGGTTATGGCTACACCTTC
NA	TRBV9	NA	TRBJ1-6	CASSVEAGESSPLHF	TGTGCCAGCAGCGTAGAGGCAGGGGAGAGTTCACCCCTCCACTTT
NA	TRBV30	NA	TRBJ2-7	CAWSGPSGLLEESNF	TGTGCCTGGAGTGGACCCTCAGGGCTGTTAGAGGAGTCCAACTTC
NA	TRBV5-1	NA	TRBJ2-3	CATRGTDTQYF	TGCGCCACCCGGGGGACAGATACGCAGTATTTT
TRBD2	TRBV6-5	once	TRBJ2-7	CASSLQTSGIGEQYF	TGTGCCAGCAGTTTGCAGACTAGCGGGATCGGGGAGCAGTACTTC
NA	TRBV28	NA	TRBJ1-2	CASSQGPLFHTF	TGTGCCAGCAGTCAGGGGCCCCTCTTCCACACCTTC
TRBD1	TRBV7-2	NA	TRBJ1-3	CASSPNRGRGNTIYF	TGTGCCAGCAGCCCAAACAGGGGGCGTGGAAACACCATATATTTT
TRBD1	TRBV7-9	many	TRBJ1-1	CASSFLGGTGDPNTEAFF	TGTGCCAGCAGCTTCTTAGGTGGGACAGGGGATCCGAACACTGAAGCTTTCTTT
NA	TRBV14	NA	TRBJ1-1	CASSPRRGGAEAFF	TGTGCCAGCAGCCCCCGTAGGGGGGGCGCTGAAGCTTTCTTT
TRBD1	TRBV30	NA	TRBJ1-1	CAGMGQVNTEAFF	TGTGCCGGAATGGGACAGGTGAACACTGAAGCTTTCTTT
NA	TRBV3-1/TRBV3-2	NA	TRBJ2-1	CASSPGTPLSYNEQFF	TGTGCCAGCAGCCCCGGGACGCCGCTAAGTTACAATGAGCAGTTCTTC
NA	TRBV30	NA	TRBJ1-5	CAWSRQHNQPQHF	TGTGCCTGGAGTAGGCAGCACAATCAGCCCCAGCATTTT
NA	TRBV5-6	NA	TRBJ1-1	CASSLTGWGTEAFF	TGTGCCAGCAGCTTGACAGGGTGGGGCACTGAAGCTTTCTTT
TRBD2	TRBV24-1	NA	TRBJ2-2	CATGRTRGIGSGELFF	TGTGCCACCGGACGGACGCGGGGGATCGGTTCCGGGGAGCTGTTTTTT
NA	TRBV7-2	NA	TRBJ2-7	CASSPSPGQPQYYEQYF	TGTGCCAGCAGCCCTTCGCCCGGACAGCCTCAATACTACGAGCAGTACTTC
TRBD1	TRBV2	few	TRBJ1-3	CARGQGRGNTIYF	TGTGCCAGAGGACAGGGGAGGGGAAACACCATATATTTT
TRBD2	TRBV5-4	NA	TRBJ2-2	CASSLAVRGTGELFF	TGTGCCAGCAGCTTGGCTGTGCGGGGGACCGGGGAGCTGTTTTTT
TRBD1	TRBV11-3	NA	TRBJ2-7	CASSHGQVTSYEQYF	TGTGCCAGCAGCCATGGACAGGTAACCTCCTACGAGCAGTACTTC
TRBD1	TRBV5-1	NA	TRBJ2-1	CASSFLGQGRNEQFF	TGCGCCAGCAGCTTCCTAGGACAGGGCCGGAATGAGCAGTTCTTC
TRBD1	TRBV5-6	NA	TRBJ2-2	CASSFAPTGGLAGELFF	TGTGCCAGCAGCTTCGCACCGACAGGGGGTCTCGCCGGGGAGCTGTTTTTT
NA	TRBV6-5	NA	TRBJ2-2	CATKVGATNTGELFF	TGTGCCACAAAAGTTGGGGCTACCAACACCGGGGAGCTGTTTTTT